Presented here are 11 T cell receptor beta chains from one specimen sequenced in a study of cytomegalovirus exposure and HLA in healthy donors. With 60 Vbeta and 13 Jbeta primers, the PCR was carried out. Libraries were prepared by immunoSEQ multiplex PCR; TCRdb keeps only in-frame clonotypes and omits some of them. The sample records 95,000 or so clones, 81% being singletons. Sequencing was done on a sample of PBMCs. The receptor set was obtained from a woman between 70 and 85 years old in good health and CMV-seropositive.

The V and J genes are TRBV30 and TRBJ2-7, with 7 bases aligning to TRBD2. Germline assignment: CDR1 GTSNPN and CDR2 SVGIG (reference sequence). V lost 4 bases and J lost 2; bases outside the gene matches: 14. This CDR3 spans 16 amino acids. Here the CDR3 DNA reads TGTGCCTGGAACGTGGGAGGGGCCCCAAGCCCCTACGAGCAGTACTTC. This gives the protein CAWNVGGAPSPYEQYF.

The rearrangement uses TRBV5-6 and TRBJ2-1; no definite D call. Trimming removed 6 bases from V and 2 bases from J, with 18 bases in between. This CDR3 contains 16 residues. Germline loops: CDR1 SGHDT, CDR2 YYEEEE. The CDR3 loop is CASTNLRRRAYNEQFF. DNA of the CDR3: TGTGCCAGCACCAACCTGAGGAGACGAGCCTACAATGAGCAGTTCTTC.

This chain links TRBV7-8 with TRBJ1-1; TRBD1 might be the D (6 bases). In germline, CDR1 is SGHVS, CDR2 FQNEAQ. V was cut by 5 bases and J by 12 bases, with 25 bases left in between. This CDR3 region has 15 residues. Here the CDR3 reads CASSPNDRPRAGSFF. The CDR3 DNA is TGTGCCAGCAGCCCAAATGACAGGCCCCGTGCAGGATCTTTCTTT.

The chain employs TRBV7-9 and TRBJ2-5; a possible D gene is TRBD2 (5 bases). The DNA end is more similar to TRBJ2-7, so the J call may be wrong. This CDR3 contains 13 residues. Germline V gene sequence: CDR1 SEHNR, CDR2 FQNEAQ (reference sequence). Here the CDR3 DNA reads TGTGCCAGCAGCCACAGACTGGGAGTCGAGCAGTACTTC. Its translation is CASSHRLGVEQYF.

V and J are TRBV18 and TRBJ1-2, with a weak D call TRBD1 (5 bases). Deletions cut 3 bases from V and 5 bases from J, with 10 bases between. Germline V lookup: CDR1 KGHSH, CDR2 LQKENI. The CDR3 covers 13 residues. The CDR3 DNA reads TGTGCCAGCTCACCCGACGGGGGATATGGCTACACCTTC. It codes for CASSPDGGYGYTF.

The V gene is TRBV11-2, the J gene TRBJ2-2; TRBD1 matches 10 bases. Germline V gene lookup returns CDR1 SGHAT and CDR2 FQNNGV. J gave up 6 bases and V 5 bases, and 12 bases lay outside the gene matches. There are 17 residues in the CDR3. The CDR3 DNA reads TGTGCCAGCAGCATAAAGACGACAGGGGGCGACCCCGGGGAGCTGTTTTTT. This sequence encodes CASSIKTTGGDPGELFF.

The chain uses TRBV11-2 and TRBJ2-3, with 14 positions matching TRBD2. CDR1 and CDR2 (germline): SGHAT, FQNNGV. V lost 3 bases and J lost 5; bases outside the gene matches: 4. The CDR3 has 16 residues. CDR3 residues: CASSLGLAGAVDTQYF. CDR3 nucleotide sequence: TGTGCCAGCAGCTTGGGACTAGCGGGAGCGGTAGATACGCAGTATTTT.

The rearrangement uses TRBV5-1 and TRBJ1-4, with D possibly matching TRBD1 (5 bases). Germline V gene sequence: CDR1 SGHRS, CDR2 YFSETQ. V lost 4 bases to trimming and J lost 0 bases, with 10 bases between them. CDR3 length equals 15 residues. The CDR3 region is CASSISTATNEKLFF. The CDR3 nucleotides are TGCGCCAGCAGCATTTCGACAGCAACTAATGAAAAACTGTTTTTT.

V gene TRBV5-6 combines with J gene TRBJ2-3; 7 nucleotides align to TRBD2. The CDR3 has 14 residues. Unmatched junction bases numbered 7, after V lost 4 bases and J lost 5 bases. From germline, CDR1 is SGHDT and CDR2 YYEEEE. The CDR3 nucleotides are TGTGCCAGCAGCCTGGGAGGGCCGAGAGATACGCAGTATTTT. Amino acid sequence: CASSLGGPRDTQYF.

This chain links TRBV6-5 with TRBJ2-7; a possible D gene is TRBD2 (6 bases). CDR1 is MNHEY and CDR2 is SVGAGI in the germline V gene. CDR3 length equals 13 residues. V lost 6 bases to trimming and J lost 6 bases, with 15 bases between them. CDR3 bases: TGTGCCAGCAGCTTCAATATAGCGGTCGAGCAGTACTTC. This codes for CASSFNIAVEQYF.

The rearrangement links TRBV4-3 to TRBJ1-1; the D gene is possibly TRBD1 (6 bases). The germline V gene encodes CDR1 LGHNA and CDR2 YSLEER. The CDR3 has 13 residues. V lost 4 bases to trimming and J lost 10 bases, with 16 bases between them. The CDR3 loop reads CASSLQRQVTAFF. As DNA, the CDR3 is TGCGCCAGCAGCCTTCAGAGACAGGTCACAGCTTTCTTT.